The 10 T cell receptor beta chains presented below share a single source sample, sequenced in a study of blood T cells in healthy people across ages. Next came a second PCR, run for about 6 to 12 cycles, which used a sample-barcoded 5' primer along with a J-beta primer mix. TCRdb analysed the 5' RACE reads with MiXCR anew, one entry per CDR3 protein. Of roughly 410,000 distinct CDR3 sequences in the sample, roughly half were seen once. Source material: blood. The receptors come from a man in his 60s in good health.

The chain is built from TRBV11-2 and TRBJ2-1; D is perhaps TRBD1 (5 bases). CDR3 length equals 15 residues. The germline CDR1 and CDR2 sequences are SGHAT and FQNNGV. V lost 1 base, J lost 2 bases, and 9 bases lay in between. Here the CDR3 reads CASSLVGAAYNEQFF. The CDR3 DNA is TGTGCCAGCAGCTTAGTTGGGGCAGCCTACAATGAGCAGTTCTTC.

This chain links TRBV7-9 with TRBJ2-5, with 7 bases lining up with TRBD2. Germline trimming cut 4 bases from V and 2 bases from J; bases unmatched to any gene: 4. This CDR3 contains 14 residues. Germline V gene sequence: CDR1 SEHNR, CDR2 FQNEAQ (reference sequence). The CDR3 nucleotides are TGTGCCAGCAGCTCCTCGGGACTACAAGAGACCCAGTACTTC. Residues: CASSSSGLQETQYF.

This chain uses TRBV4-2 with TRBJ2-7; maybe TRBD2 (7 bases). V lost 0 bases to trimming and J lost 2 bases, with 17 bases between them. In germline, CDR1 is LGHNA, CDR2 YNFKEQ. CDR3 length: 17 amino acids. The CDR3, as DNA: TGTGCCAGCAGCCAAGAGGCCGGCCCGGGGGGCCCCTACGAGCAGTACTTC. Encoded protein: CASSQEAGPGGPYEQYF.

This clonotype has at least ten counts. The J gene is TRBJ2-1, the V gene TRBV6-5, with D unresolved. Germline V gene data show CDR1 as MNHEY and CDR2 as SVGAGI. The CDR3 runs 12 residues. Trimming took off 0 bases at V and 6 bases at J, with 3 bases between the two ends. The CDR3 is CASSYSGNEQFF. In DNA form, the CDR3 reads TGTGCCAGCAGTTACTCGGGCAATGAGCAGTTCTTC.

J is TRBJ2-3 and V is TRBV13; TRBD2 matches 12 bases. Germline assignment: CDR1 PRHDT and CDR2 FYEKMQ (reference sequence). The V segment lost 4 bases and the J segment 3 bases; nucleotides outside the gene matches: 8. The CDR3 covers 17 residues. The CDR3: CASSSASGGAMTDTQYF. The CDR3 coding sequence is TGTGCCAGCAGCTCCGCTAGCGGGGGGGCCATGACAGATACGCAGTATTTT.

This clonotype was seen once. In DNA form, the CDR3 reads TGTGCCAGCAGCCAAGATCCTGCGGCTTGGATCCCCCAGCATTTT. Protein sequence: CASSQDPAAWIPQHF. The chain combines TRBV4-2 with TRBJ1-5; D gene unclear. The CDR3 runs 15 residues. V gave up 0 bases and J gave up 10 bases, with 16 bases separating them. Looked up from germline, CDR1 is LGHNA and CDR2 is YNFKEQ.

This clonotype was counted between two and nine times. The chain has TRBV6-2 or TRBV6-3 and TRBJ1-2; D gene uncertain. Trimming left V 7 bases short and J 5 bases short, with 8 bases between. The CDR3 contains 11 residues. Germline V gene sequence: CDR1 MNHEY, CDR2 SVGEGT. As DNA, the CDR3 is TGTGCCAGCACCTCAGGATATGGCTACACCTTC. The encoded protein is CASTSGYGYTF.

This clonotype has just a few counts. The V gene is TRBV20-1, the J gene TRBJ1-2; possible D gene TRBD1, 6 bases. V was shortened by 4 bases and J by 7 bases, with 13 bases between the two germline ends. This CDR3 region has 12 residues. Germline CDR1 is DFQATT and CDR2 is SNEGSKA (reference sequence). The CDR3 DNA reads as TGCAGTGCTAAGGCAGGGGATGCTGGCTACACCTTC. It is translated as CSAKAGDAGYTF.

V usage is TRBV10-3 and J usage is TRBJ2-7, with 13 bases fitting TRBD2. V lost 5 bases to trimming and J lost 6 bases; unmatched junction nucleotides: 7. The CDR3 loop spans 15 amino acids. Per the germline V gene, CDR1 is ENHRY and CDR2 is SYGVKD. Here the CDR3 reads CAISQTSGRVGEQYF. The CDR3 DNA sequence: TGTGCCATCAGTCAAACTAGCGGGAGGGTGGGCGAGCAGTACTTC.

This chain links TRBV2 with TRBJ2-7; TRBD1 agrees at 8 bases. Germline-derived CDR1 and CDR2 are SNHLY and FYNNEI. The CDR3 has 13 residues. Losses at the gene ends were 7 bases for V and 7 bases for J; bases not matched to a gene: 9. CDR3 in amino acids: CASTLTGVGEQYF. In DNA form, the CDR3 reads TGTGCCAGCACCTTGACAGGGGTGGGGGAGCAGTACTTC.